Shown below are 24 T cell receptor beta chains from a single sample sequenced in a study of cytomegalovirus exposure and HLA in healthy donors. Primers included in the PCR were 60 Vbeta and 13 Jbeta primers. The protocol was immunoSEQ multiplex PCR, while the TCRdb copy is restricted to in-frame clones and leaves out a portion. Recorded for this sample: just over 150,000 clones. The sample consisted of PBMCs. The receptor set was obtained from a man aged 25-45 years in good health and CMV-seronegative.

The chain joins TRBV11-3 to TRBJ2-3; 12 positions agree with TRBD2. The J segment lost 2 bases and the V segment lost 4 bases, leaving 7 bases of the junction unmatched. The CDR3 has 17 amino acids. Germline values: CDR1 SGHNT, CDR2 YENEEA. The CDR3, as DNA: TGTGCCAGCAGCTCGACCCGGACTAGCGGGATCACAGATACGCAGTATTTT. This sequence encodes CASSSTRTSGITDTQYF.

The chain employs TRBV28 and TRBJ2-7, with 11 bases matching TRBD2. The germline V gene encodes CDR1 MDHEN and CDR2 SYDVKM. The V and J ends lost 6 bases and 3 bases, in that order; junction bases with no gene match: 7. The CDR3 length is 15 residues. The CDR3 spells CASSETGTSGYEQYF. The CDR3 DNA is TGTGCCAGCAGCGAAACCGGGACTAGCGGCTACGAGCAGTACTTC.

CDR3 DNA: TGTGCCAGCAGACCAGGGGGACTTAATGAAAAACTGTTTTTT. Its protein is CASRPGGLNEKLFF. The chain recombines TRBV6-6 with TRBJ1-4; 7 positions match TRBD1. The CDR3 extends over 14 amino acids. CDR1 is MNHNY, CDR2 SVGAGI, per germline (reference sequence). With V trimmed by 6 bases and J by 4 bases, 5 bases remained unmatched.

The chain recombines TRBV2 with TRBJ2-7; D is unclear. Per germline, CDR1 SNHLY and CDR2 FYNNEI. V was cut by 5 bases and J by 3 bases, with 5 bases left in between. The CDR3 extends over 11 amino acids. The CDR3 DNA sequence: TGTGCCAGCAGTTCGAGCTACGAGCAGTACTTC. It specifies CASSSSYEQYF.

The V gene is TRBV5-1, the J gene TRBJ2-2; 7 bases are a match to TRBD1. V shed 2 bases and J 4 bases; nucleotides not matched to a gene: 8. Per germline, CDR1 SGHRS and CDR2 YFSETQ. CDR3 length: 16 amino acids. The CDR3 DNA reads as TGCGCCAGCAGCTTAGAGGGACAGACGATCACCGGGGAGCTGTTTTTT. Residues: CASSLEGQTITGELFF.

The V and J genes are TRBV28 and TRBJ2-7, with 7 bases that match TRBD2. The CDR3 has 17 amino acids. Per the germline V gene, CDR1 is MDHEN and CDR2 is SYDVKM. Trimming took 1 base from V and 5 from J; bases not matched to a gene: 14. CDR3 sequence: CASSLFFSERGNHEQYF. CDR3 bases: TGTGCCAGCAGTTTATTTTTCTCTGAGCGGGGCAATCACGAGCAGTACTTC. The complete variable domain, with remaining parts taken from reference TRBV28 and TRBJ2-7, reads DVKVTQSSRYLVKRTGEKVFLECVQDMDHENMFWYRQDPGLGLRLIYFSYDVKMKEKGDIPEGYSVSREKKERFSLILESASTNQTSMYLCASSLFFSERGNHEQYFGPGTRLTVT.

This sequence joins TRBV2 and TRBJ2-3; 7 bases are a match to TRBD2. CDR1 and CDR2 (germline): SNHLY, FYNNEI. With 4 bases clipped from V and 5 bases from J, the junction kept 9 bases outside the gene matches. The CDR3 has 15 residues. CDR3 DNA: TGTGCCAGCAGTGGGGAGGGCCGCTCAGGAGATACGCAGTATTTT. This encodes CASSGEGRSGDTQYF. Looking up the rest from reference TRBV2 and TRBJ2-3 gives the full variable domain: EPEVTQTPSHQVTQMGQEVILRCVPISNHLYFYWYRQILGQKVEFLVSFYNNEISEKSEIFDDQFSVERPDGSNFTLKIRSTKLEDSAMYFCASSGEGRSGDTQYFGPGTRLTVL.

V gene TRBV18 combines with J gene TRBJ2-6; possible D gene TRBD1, 6 bases. With 3 bases removed from V and 0 bases from J, the gap between germline ends came to 15 bases. Germline CDR1 is KGHSH and CDR2 is LQKENI. The CDR3 consists of 18 residues. The CDR3 protein is CASSPKDSLHSGANVLTF. In nucleotides, the CDR3 is TGTGCCAGCTCACCTAAGGACAGTCTACACTCTGGGGCCAACGTCCTGACTTTC.

The chain carries TRBV11-1 and TRBJ1-1, with TRBD1 matching 10 bases. Unmatched junction bases numbered 6, after V lost 5 bases and J lost 6 bases. The CDR3 is made up of 14 amino acids. CDR1 SGHAT and CDR2 FQDESV come from the germline V gene (reference sequence). The CDR3 region has the DNA TGTGCCAGCAGCCCGGGACAGGGGAGGGCTGAAGCTTTCTTT. Residues: CASSPGQGRAEAFF.

The chain carries TRBV28 and TRBJ1-1; weak D call: TRBD1 (5 bases). V gave up 0 bases and J gave up 1 base, with 9 bases separating them. CDR3 length: 15 amino acids. Germline V gives CDR1 MDHEN, CDR2 SYDVKM. The chain's CDR3 is CASSLWGTGNTEAFF. The CDR3 region has the DNA TGTGCCAGCAGTTTATGGGGCACAGGGAACACTGAAGCTTTCTTT.

The chain combines TRBV28 with TRBJ1-3, with TRBD1 matching over 9 bases. CDR1 is MDHEN, CDR2 SYDVKM, per germline. V shed 7 bases, J shed 4 bases, and the junction held 8 bases outside the gene matches. The CDR3 is 15 amino acids. For the CDR3, the DNA is TGTGCCAGCAACAGAGGGGACAGGGCCGGAAACACCATATATTTT. It yields the protein CASNRGDRAGNTIYF.

This chain links TRBV4-1 with TRBJ1-2; a weak D match, TRBD1 (5 bases). The V end lost 0 bases, the J end lost 0 bases, and 8 bases lay between the germline ends. Germline V lookup: CDR1 MGHRA, CDR2 YSYEKL. The CDR3 has 15 residues. The CDR3 is CASSQEPGTNYGYTF. The CDR3 bases are TGCGCCAGCAGCCAAGAACCAGGGACTAACTATGGCTACACCTTC.

This rearrangement joins TRBV28 to TRBJ1-3; a possible D gene is TRBD1 (6 bases). This CDR3 contains 16 residues. Germline CDR1 reads MDHEN; CDR2 reads SYDVKM. Trimming took off 3 bases at V and 6 bases at J, with 18 bases between the two ends. The CDR3 DNA reads TGTGCCAGCAGTTTTATCCCAGGGGTTGGCGAAAACACCATATATTTT. It is translated as CASSFIPGVGENTIYF.

The V call is TRBV5-4, the J call TRBJ1-2, with D perhaps TRBD1 (6 bases). V dropped 1 base and J dropped 5 bases, with 12 bases sitting between them. The CDR3 is 14 amino acids. Germline V gene lookup returns CDR1 SGHNT and CDR2 YYREEE (reference sequence). The CDR3 reads CASSLRERGYGYTF. In DNA form, the CDR3 reads TGTGCCAGCAGCTTGAGGGAAAGGGGGTATGGCTACACCTTC. Full variable domain (remainder filled in from reference TRBV5-4 and TRBJ1-2): ETGVTQSPTHLIKTRGQQVTLRCSSQSGHNTVSWYQQALGQGPQFIFQYYREEENGRGNFPPRFSGLQFPNYSSELNVNALELDDSALYLCASSLRERGYGYTFGSGTRLTVV.

Here the CDR3 reads CASSGFTGEHEQYF. The DNA of the CDR3 is TGCGCCAGCAGCGGATTTACAGGGGAGCACGAGCAGTACTTC. The rearrangement uses TRBV5-1 and TRBJ2-7; 7 nucleotides line up with TRBD1. Germline-derived CDR1 and CDR2 are SGHRS and YFSETQ. J was trimmed by 5 bases and V by 4 bases; bases with no gene match: 9. CDR3 length: 14 residues.

V usage is TRBV9 and J usage is TRBJ1-5; D remains unclear. The CDR3 has 13 residues. Germline CDR1 SGDLS, CDR2 YYNGEE. V shed 2 bases and J shed 3 bases, with 6 bases lying between them. In DNA, the CDR3 is TGTGCCAGCAGCGTCACAGACAATCAGCCCCAGCATTTT. Translating it yields CASSVTDNQPQHF.

The V gene is TRBV19, the J gene TRBJ1-1; D is uncertain. CDR3 length equals 12 residues. Germline-derived CDR1 and CDR2 are LNHDA and SQIVND (reference sequence). V lost 4 bases to trimming and J lost 1 base, with 4 bases between them. Here the CDR3 reads CASSKQNTEAFF. CDR3 in DNA: TGTGCCAGTAGTAAACAGAACACTGAAGCTTTCTTT.

This chain links TRBV28 with TRBJ2-1; a possible D gene is TRBD1 (5 bases). Looked up from germline, CDR1 is MDHEN and CDR2 is SYDVKM. There are 15 residues in the CDR3. V gave up 6 bases and J gave up 0 bases, with 12 bases separating them. The CDR3 loop is CASSPGSLSYNEQFF. The CDR3 bases are TGTGCCAGCAGCCCAGGGTCACTCTCCTACAATGAGCAGTTCTTC. Together with reference TRBV28 and TRBJ2-1, the CDR3 gives the full variable domain: DVKVTQSSRYLVKRTGEKVFLECVQDMDHENMFWYRQDPGLGLRLIYFSYDVKMKEKGDIPEGYSVSREKKERFSLILESASTNQTSMYLCASSPGSLSYNEQFFGPGTRLTVL.

The chain couples TRBV7-2 to TRBJ2-1, with D possibly TRBD2 on 6 matching bases. Germline CDR1 is SGHTA and CDR2 is FQGNSA. V dropped 5 bases and J dropped 8 bases, with 16 bases sitting between them. CDR3 size: 14 residues. The CDR3 DNA reads TGTGCCAGCAGCCGAGGGGACTCCCTCTATGAGCAGTTCTTC. Residues: CASSRGDSLYEQFF.

This chain joins TRBV5-1 and TRBJ2-5, with 10 bases lining up with TRBD2. Germline V gene data show CDR1 as SGHRS and CDR2 as YFSETQ. The V segment lost 2 bases and the J segment 2 bases; nucleotides outside the gene matches: 0. The CDR3 totals 14 residues. CDR3 amino acids: CASSLAGGQETQYF. The DNA for the CDR3 is TGCGCCAGCAGCTTAGCGGGAGGGCAAGAGACCCAGTACTTC.

The rearrangement uses TRBV11-2 and TRBJ1-5; D perhaps matches TRBD1 (6 bases). The CDR3 extends over 15 amino acids. V was clipped by 5 bases and J by 5 bases, with 16 bases between them. Germline V CDR1 and CDR2: SGHAT, FQNNGV. In DNA, the CDR3 is TGTGCCAGCAGCCTGAATTCAGGGGCTCATCAGCCCCAGCATTTT. Translation gives CASSLNSGAHQPQHF.

J is TRBJ2-2 and V is TRBV9; 9 nucleotides agree with TRBD1. Germline V gene sequence: CDR1 SGDLS, CDR2 YYNGEE. The CDR3 has 16 residues. V lost 3 bases and J lost 0; bases outside the gene matches: 3. In DNA, the CDR3 is TGTGCCAGCAGCGAAACAGGGGGCGCGAACACCGGGGAGCTGTTTTTT. This encodes CASSETGGANTGELFF.

J is TRBJ1-1 and V is TRBV19, with D uncertain. CDR1 LNHDA and CDR2 SQIVND come from the germline V gene (reference sequence). V lost 1 base and J 4 bases, leaving 10 bases between the germline ends. The CDR3 covers 14 residues. CDR3 in amino acids: CASSIVQLGTEAFF. The CDR3 region has the DNA TGTGCCAGTAGTATAGTTCAGCTAGGCACTGAAGCTTTCTTT.

The chain links TRBV5-1 to TRBJ1-1; TRBD1 aligns across 10 bases. J gave up 2 bases and V 6 bases, and 4 bases lay outside the gene matches. Germline V CDR1 and CDR2: SGHRS, YFSETQ. The CDR3 runs to 14 residues. CDR3 protein: CASNRQGANTEAFF. For the CDR3, the DNA is TGCGCCAGCAACAGACAGGGGGCAAACACTGAAGCTTTCTTT.